One sample yielded the 21 T cell receptor beta chains listed below, sequenced in a study of T cell responses to AZD1222 COVID-19 vaccine. Repertoires were generated with immunoSEQ multiplex PCR, while TCRdb's copy carries only in-frame clones and drops some. Of about 180,000 clones listed, almost 90% are singletons. Sequenced here: peripheral blood, sampled 28 days after the second AZD1222 dose. These TCRs come from an adult who received the AZD1222 COVID-19 vaccine.

The chain recombines TRBV3-1 (or the pseudogene TRBV3-2) with TRBJ2-7; D gene unclear. This CDR3 has 13 residues. Germline CDR1 is LGHDT and CDR2 is YNNKEL (reference sequence). V dropped 3 bases and J dropped 4 bases, with 10 bases sitting between them. The CDR3 DNA is TGTGCCAGCAGCCAGTTACACGGTTACGAGCAGTACTTC. This translates into CASSQLHGYEQYF.

This clone was recorded only once. CDR3 bases: TGTGCCTGGAGTGTACAGGTTCAAGAGACCCAGTACTTC. Translation: CAWSVQVQETQYF. V gene TRBV30 combines with J gene TRBJ2-5, with D possibly matching TRBD1 (5 bases). This CDR3 has 13 amino acids. V gave up 0 bases and J gave up 2 bases, with 7 bases separating them. Germline values: CDR1 GTSNPN, CDR2 SVGIG (reference sequence).

The chain employs TRBV7-2 and TRBJ2-1; 9 bases match TRBD2. There are 15 residues in the CDR3. Unmatched junction bases numbered 8, after V lost 4 bases and J lost 7 bases. Germline-derived CDR1 and CDR2 are SGHTA and FQGNSA. CDR3 in amino acids: CASSSGRGGLNEQFF. The DNA for the CDR3 is TGTGCCAGCAGCTCCGGGCGGGGGGGTTTGAATGAGCAGTTCTTC.

The genes are TRBV12-3 or TRBV12-4 and TRBJ2-5; 8 bases are a match to TRBD1. V dropped 4 bases and J dropped 3; count of bases not matched to a gene: 1. The CDR3 extends over 13 amino acids. In DNA form, the CDR3 reads TGTGCCAGCAGTTCGACAGGGGAAGAGACCCAGTACTTC. Residues: CASSSTGEETQYF.

The chain combines TRBV19 with TRBJ1-4; TRBD1 matches 9 bases. V was clipped by 4 bases and J by 7 bases; unmatched bases: 4. CDR1 is LNHDA, CDR2 SQIVND, per germline (reference sequence). The CDR3 is 14 residues long. The CDR3: CASSTTGGSEKLFF. The CDR3 bases are TGTGCCAGTAGTACGACAGGGGGGTCTGAAAAACTGTTTTTT.

The CDR3: CASSYGQGGHGQPQHF. The CDR3 bases are TGTGCCAGCAGTTACGGGCAGGGAGGGCACGGGCAGCCCCAGCATTTT. The rearrangement uses TRBV6-2 or TRBV6-3 and TRBJ1-5; a possible D gene is TRBD1 (5 bases). The CDR3 loop spans 16 amino acids. Germline V gene lookup returns CDR1 MNHEY and CDR2 SVGEGT. Trimming removed 2 bases from V and 7 bases from J, with 18 bases in between.

This rearrangement joins TRBV5-1 to TRBJ2-2, with a weak D call TRBD1 (6 bases). Germline values: CDR1 SGHRS, CDR2 YFSETQ. Trimming took off 1 base at V and 1 base at J, with 11 bases between the two ends. This CDR3 region has 16 residues. Here the CDR3 DNA reads TGCGCCAGCAGCTTGCTCCGGGGACAGAACACCGGGGAGCTGTTTTTT. Translating gives CASSLLRGQNTGELFF. Supplemented by reference TRBV5-1 and TRBJ2-2, the full variable domain reads KAGVTQTPRYLIKTRGQQVTLSCSPISGHRSVSWYQQTPGQGLQFLFEYFSETQRNKGNFPGRFSGRQFSNSRSEMNVSTLELGDSALYLCASSLLRGQNTGELFFGEGSRLTVL.

The CDR3 reads CSVAPRGSTYGYTF. Here the CDR3 DNA reads TGCAGCGTTGCCCCAAGGGGCAGTACCTATGGCTACACCTTC. The chain carries TRBV29-1 and TRBJ1-2, with D perhaps TRBD1 (5 bases). Germline V gene sequence: CDR1 SQVTM, CDR2 ANQGSEA. The CDR3 covers 14 residues. V gave up 4 bases and J gave up 4 bases, with 16 bases separating them. The complete variable domain, with remaining parts taken from reference TRBV29-1 and TRBJ1-2, reads SAVISQKPSRDICQRGTSLTIQCQVDSQVTMMFWYRQQPGQSLTLIATANQGSEATYESGFVIDKFPISRPNLTFSTLTVSNMSPEDSSIYLCSVAPRGSTYGYTFGSGTRLTVV.

V gene TRBV3-1 (or the pseudogene TRBV3-2) combines with J gene TRBJ2-1; D unresolved. Trimming removed 0 bases at V and 8 bases at J, with 8 bases between. Germline V gene data show CDR1 as LGHDT and CDR2 as YNNKEL (reference sequence). This CDR3 spans 13 amino acids. CDR3 DNA sequence: TGTGCCAGCAGCCAAGAATGGACGGATGAGCAGTTCTTC. The encoded protein is CASSQEWTDEQFF.

On this clone: Compared with germline, one end of the junction differs, possibly owing to a read error. The V gene is TRBV29-1, the J gene TRBJ1-1; D is ambiguous. The CDR3 runs to 13 residues. Germline CDR1 is SQVTM and CDR2 is ANQGSEA. The DNA of the CDR3 is TGCAGCGTAGAAGGGCTTATGAACACTGAAGCTTTCTTT. Its translation: CSVEGLMNTEAFF.

V usage is TRBV7-2 and J usage is TRBJ1-6; TRBD1 matches at 7 bases. Germline V gene data show CDR1 as SGHTA and CDR2 as FQGNSA. J was trimmed by 8 bases and V by 6 bases; bases with no gene match: 10. The CDR3 loop spans 15 amino acids. CDR3 coding DNA: TGTGCCAGCAGTCATCGGGGACAGCGAGATTCACCCCTCCACTTT. Translation gives CASSHRGQRDSPLHF.

V and J are TRBV6-6 and TRBJ2-6, with TRBD1 matching over 7 bases. CDR3 length: 16 residues. V was clipped by 5 bases and J by 3 bases; unmatched bases: 7. Germline V gene lookup returns CDR1 MNHNY and CDR2 SVGAGI (reference sequence). In nucleotides, the CDR3 is TGTGCCAGCAGTAGACAGGGTCTGGGTGGGGCCAACGTCCTGACTTTC. Translating it yields CASSRQGLGGANVLTF.

V is TRBV10-3 and J is TRBJ2-5; 7 bases are a match to TRBD1. V was clipped by 4 bases and J by 2 bases; unmatched bases: 1. Germline V CDR1 and CDR2: ENHRY, SYGVKD. The length of the CDR3 is 13 residues. This CDR3 is CAISGDSQETQYF. The CDR3 region has the DNA TGTGCCATCAGTGGGGACAGTCAAGAGACCCAGTACTTC.

The chain links TRBV12-5 to TRBJ1-4; D may be TRBD1 (5 bases). Germline V gene sequence: CDR1 LGHNT, CDR2 FRNRAP. Trimming cost V 0 bases and J 8 bases, with 10 bases left between them. CDR3 length: 14 residues. DNA of the CDR3: TGTGCTAGTGGTTTGGTCGGGGGGAACGAAAAACTGTTTTTT. Protein product: CASGLVGGNEKLFF. The whole variable domain, filled in from reference TRBV12-5 and TRBJ1-4, reads DARVTQTPRHKVTEMGQEVTMRCQPILGHNTVFWYRQTMMQGLELLAYFRNRAPLDDSGMPKDRFSAEMPDATLATLKIQPSEPRDSAVYFCASGLVGGNEKLFFGSGTQLSVL.

The V gene is TRBV5-5, the J gene TRBJ2-7; D is uncertain. CDR1 and CDR2 from the germline V gene are SGHKS and YYEKEE (reference sequence). V was cut by 2 bases and J by 3 bases, with 9 bases left in between. The CDR3 spans 13 residues. The CDR3 DNA reads TGTGCCAGCAGCTTCGGACGGCGCTACGAGCAGTACTTC. This sequence encodes CASSFGRRYEQYF.

The CDR3 loop is CASRQGAEKLFF. The DNA of the CDR3 is TGTGCCAGCAGACAAGGAGCTGAAAAACTGTTTTTT. V gene TRBV25-1 combines with J gene TRBJ1-4; no firm D call. The germline CDR1 and CDR2 sequences are MGHDK and SYGVNS. The CDR3 is 12 amino acids. V shed 6 bases and J shed 7 bases, with 9 bases lying between them. Full variable domain (missing parts from reference TRBV25-1 and TRBJ1-4): EADIYQTPRYLVIGTGKKITLECSQTMGHDKMYWYQQDPGMELHLIHYSYGVNSTEKGDLSSESTVSRIRTEHFPLTLESARPSHTSQYLCASRQGAEKLFFGSGTQLSVL.

The rearrangement links TRBV3-1 (or the pseudogene TRBV3-2) to TRBJ2-1, with 11 bases lining up with TRBD2. The CDR3 covers 15 residues. Trimming took 4 bases from V and 9 from J; bases not matched to a gene: 8. Germline assignment: CDR1 LGHDT and CDR2 YNNKEL (reference sequence). The DNA of the CDR3 is TGTGCCAGCAGCCCCTTAGCGGGGGGGCCGAGTGAGCAGTTCTTC. Protein: CASSPLAGGPSEQFF.

This clone occurred once. V and J are TRBV19 and TRBJ1-3; TRBD1 is a possible D gene (5 bases). The CDR3 length is 13 residues. CDR1 and CDR2 (germline): LNHDA, SQIVND (reference sequence). Between the trimmed V and J ends, which lost 10 bases and 2 bases, there was a span of 12 bases. The CDR3 protein is CATDRGAGNTIYF. In DNA, the CDR3 is TGTGCCACCGATCGGGGGGCTGGAAACACCATATATTTT.

The chain carries TRBV30 and TRBJ1-1; the D gene is possibly TRBD1 (5 bases). This CDR3 spans 13 amino acids. Trimming cost V 4 bases and J 3 bases, with 12 bases left between them. CDR1 is GTSNPN, CDR2 SVGIG, per germline (reference sequence). CDR3 coding DNA: TGTGCCTGGAACGCAGGGAAGGACACTGAAGCTTTCTTT. Protein sequence: CAWNAGKDTEAFF.

CDR3 DNA: TGTGCCAGTATCCGTAGGCAGGGGAACTATGGCTACACCTTC. Amino acid sequence: CASIRRQGNYGYTF. The chain is built from TRBV19 and TRBJ1-2; a weak D match, TRBD1 (6 bases). V was cut by 7 bases and J by 2 bases, with 14 bases left in between. Looked up from germline, CDR1 is LNHDA and CDR2 is SQIVND (reference sequence). CDR3 length: 14 amino acids.

The rearrangement joins TRBV9 to TRBJ1-2; D not certain. Germline V gene lookup returns CDR1 SGDLS and CDR2 YYNGEE. The germline V and J ends were trimmed by 0 bases and 4 bases, with 19 bases remaining between them. This CDR3 region has 17 residues. For the CDR3, the DNA is TGTGCCAGCAGCGTAGGGGCGACCCGCCAACAATCCTATGGCTACACCTTC. Translation gives CASSVGATRQQSYGYTF.